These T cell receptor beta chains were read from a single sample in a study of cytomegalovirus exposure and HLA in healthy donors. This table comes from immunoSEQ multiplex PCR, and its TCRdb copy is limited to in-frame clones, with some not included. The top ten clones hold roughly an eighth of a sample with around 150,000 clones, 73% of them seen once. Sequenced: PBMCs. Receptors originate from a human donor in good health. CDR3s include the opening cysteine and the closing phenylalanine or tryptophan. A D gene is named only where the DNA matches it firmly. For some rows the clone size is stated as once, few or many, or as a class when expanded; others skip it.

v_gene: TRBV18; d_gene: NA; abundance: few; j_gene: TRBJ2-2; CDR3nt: TGTGCCAGCTCACCACGAGCAGGGGATCCCGGGGAGCTGTTTTTT; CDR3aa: CASSPRAGDPGELFF
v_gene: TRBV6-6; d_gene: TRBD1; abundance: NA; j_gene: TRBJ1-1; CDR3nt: TGTGCCAGCAGTTACACCGGGACAGGGGGGAACACTGAAGCTTTCTTT; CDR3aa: CASSYTGTGGNTEAFF
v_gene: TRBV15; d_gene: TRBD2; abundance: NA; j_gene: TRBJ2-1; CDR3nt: TGTGCCACCAGCAACCCGGGACTAGCGGCAAATGAGCAGTTCTTC; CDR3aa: CATSNPGLAANEQFF
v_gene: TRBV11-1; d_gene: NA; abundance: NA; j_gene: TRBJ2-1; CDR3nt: TGTGCCAGCAGCTTTGGTGGGGGGATTGAGCAGTTCTTC; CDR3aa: CASSFGGGIEQFF
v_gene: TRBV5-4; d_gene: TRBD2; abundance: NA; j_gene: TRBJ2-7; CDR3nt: TGTGCCAGCAGCTTGGGTCTAGCGGGAGTGGGGGTCTCCTACGAGCAGTACTTC; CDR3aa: CASSLGLAGVGVSYEQYF
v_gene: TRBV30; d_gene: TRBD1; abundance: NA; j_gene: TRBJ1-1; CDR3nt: TGTGCCTGGAGTGATCCCGGGACAGGGATCTCTGAAGCTTTCTTT; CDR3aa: CAWSDPGTGISEAFF
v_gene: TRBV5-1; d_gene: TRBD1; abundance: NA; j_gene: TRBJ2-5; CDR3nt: TGCGCCAGCAGCGGACAGGGAAGAAAGACCCAGTACTTC; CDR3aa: CASSGQGRKTQYF
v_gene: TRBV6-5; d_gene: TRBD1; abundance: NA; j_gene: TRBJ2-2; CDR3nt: TGTGCCAGCAGTTGGACAGGGGGAACCGGGGAGCTGTTTTTT; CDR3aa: CASSWTGGTGELFF
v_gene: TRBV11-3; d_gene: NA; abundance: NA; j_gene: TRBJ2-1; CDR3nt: TGTGCCAGCAGCTTAGGGCATGAGCAGTTCTTC; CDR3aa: CASSLGHEQFF
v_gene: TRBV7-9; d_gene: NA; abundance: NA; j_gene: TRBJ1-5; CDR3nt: TGTGCCAGCAGCCGGGACACCTGGAATCAGCCCCAGCATTTT; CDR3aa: CASSRDTWNQPQHF
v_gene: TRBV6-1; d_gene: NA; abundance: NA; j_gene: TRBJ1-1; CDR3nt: TGTGCCAGCAGTGAAGAGGGAGGGGCATTCAATGAAGCTTTCTTT; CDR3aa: CASSEEGGAFNEAFF
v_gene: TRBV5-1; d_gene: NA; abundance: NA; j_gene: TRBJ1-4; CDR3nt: TGCGCCAGCAGCTTGGCCCGGACAGCAAATGAAAAACTGTTTTTT; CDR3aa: CASSLARTANEKLFF
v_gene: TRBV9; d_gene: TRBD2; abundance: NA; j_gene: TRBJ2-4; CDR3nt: TGTGCCAGCAGCGTAGGGGTAAAGGGAGCGGGACCCAATTCTCCCGTTAACAAAAACATTCAGTACTTC; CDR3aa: CASSVGVKGAGPNSPVNKNIQYF
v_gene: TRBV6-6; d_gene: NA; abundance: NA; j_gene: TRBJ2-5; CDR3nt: TGTGCCAGCAGTTACCGTGGATCGGGGGAGCAGTACTTC; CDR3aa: CASSYRGSGEQYF
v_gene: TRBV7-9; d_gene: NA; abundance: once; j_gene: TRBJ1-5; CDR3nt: TGTGCCAGCAGCTCAGACGGGACACTAAATCAGCCCCAGCATTTT; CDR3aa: CASSSDGTLNQPQHF
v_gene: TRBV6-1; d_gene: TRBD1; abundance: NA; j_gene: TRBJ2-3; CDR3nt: TGTGCCAGCCTACAGGGGCCTAGCACAGATACGCAGTATTTT; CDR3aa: CASLQGPSTDTQYF
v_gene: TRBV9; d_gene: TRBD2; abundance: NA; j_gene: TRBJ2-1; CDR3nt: TGTGCCAGCAGCGTAGCGGGGACTAGCGGGGGGGCAGGGTACAATGAGCAGTTCTTC; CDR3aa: CASSVAGTSGGAGYNEQFF
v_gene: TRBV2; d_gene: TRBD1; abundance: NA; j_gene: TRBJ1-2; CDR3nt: TGTGCCATGTCAGGGGGGACTGGCTACACCTTC; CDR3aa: CAMSGGTGYTF
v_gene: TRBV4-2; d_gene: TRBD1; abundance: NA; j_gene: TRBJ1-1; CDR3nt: TGTGCCAGCAGCCAACCCGGGACAGGCGAAGCTTTCTTT; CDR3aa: CASSQPGTGEAFF
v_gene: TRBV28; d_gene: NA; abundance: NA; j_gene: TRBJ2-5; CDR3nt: TGTGCCAGCACCCTGACATTCCAAGAGACCCAGTACTTC; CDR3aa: CASTLTFQETQYF
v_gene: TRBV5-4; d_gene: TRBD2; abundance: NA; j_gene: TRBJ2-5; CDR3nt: TGTGCCAGCAGCTCTGCTCCGGGACTAGCGGGAGAAGAGACCCAGTACTTC; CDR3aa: CASSSAPGLAGEETQYF
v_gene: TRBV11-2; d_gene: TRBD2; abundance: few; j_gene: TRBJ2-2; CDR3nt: TGTGCCAGCAGCTTAGGTGCTAGCGGCGAAATGGAGCTGTTTTTT; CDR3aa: CASSLGASGEMELFF
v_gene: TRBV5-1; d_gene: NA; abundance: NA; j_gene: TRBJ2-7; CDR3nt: TGCGCCAGCAGCTTGCTAAAGGGAGTTCCCTACGAGCAGTACTTC; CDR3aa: CASSLLKGVPYEQYF
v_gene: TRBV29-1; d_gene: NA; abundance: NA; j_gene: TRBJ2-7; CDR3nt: TGCAGCGTTGAAGATCCGGTGGGGGGACCTAACTCCTACGAGCAGTACTTC; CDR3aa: CSVEDPVGGPNSYEQYF
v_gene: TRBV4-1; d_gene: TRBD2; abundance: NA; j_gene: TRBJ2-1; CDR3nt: TGCGCCAGCAGCCTCGGACTAGCGGGAGGGGATGAGCAGTTCTTC; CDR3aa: CASSLGLAGGDEQFF
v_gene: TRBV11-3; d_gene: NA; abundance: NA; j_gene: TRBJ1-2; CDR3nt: TGTGCCAGCAGCTTAGGATCGGGGTGGGATGGCTACACCTTC; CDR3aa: CASSLGSGWDGYTF
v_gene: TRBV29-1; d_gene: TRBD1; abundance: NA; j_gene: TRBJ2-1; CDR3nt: TGCAGCGTTGGGGACAGAAATGAGCAGTTCTTC; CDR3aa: CSVGDRNEQFF
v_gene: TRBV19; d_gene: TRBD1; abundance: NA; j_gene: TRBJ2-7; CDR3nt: TGTGCCAGTAGCACTACAGGGGGCATCGCCTACGAGCAGTACTTC; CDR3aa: CASSTTGGIAYEQYF
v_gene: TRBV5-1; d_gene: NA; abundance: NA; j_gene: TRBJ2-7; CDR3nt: TGCGCCAGCAGCTTGGGACAGTTCTACGAGCAGTACTTC; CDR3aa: CASSLGQFYEQYF
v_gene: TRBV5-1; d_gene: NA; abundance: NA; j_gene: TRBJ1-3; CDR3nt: TGCGCCAGCAGCTTGGCCCCGGATCCCGGAGGTGGAAACACCATATATTTT; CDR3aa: CASSLAPDPGGGNTIYF
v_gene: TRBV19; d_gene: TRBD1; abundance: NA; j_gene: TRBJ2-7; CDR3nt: TGTGCCAGTAGTCCGCAGGGACAGTCGGGCTACGAGCAGTACTTC; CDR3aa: CASSPQGQSGYEQYF
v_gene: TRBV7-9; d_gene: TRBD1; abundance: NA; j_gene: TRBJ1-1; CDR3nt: TGTGCCAGCAGCTGGGGACAGGGGAACACTGAAGCTTTCTTT; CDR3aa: CASSWGQGNTEAFF
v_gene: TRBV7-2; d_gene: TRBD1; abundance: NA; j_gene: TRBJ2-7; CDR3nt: TGTGCCAGCAGCCTGGGACAGGCTGCCTACGAGCAGTACTTC; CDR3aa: CASSLGQAAYEQYF